The present T cell receptor beta chain was sequenced within a study of cytomegalovirus exposure and HLA in healthy donors. Study outcomes and limitations: It emerged from a later analysis that several of the most significant clusters appeared to be linked to common viral pathogens. Roughly uniform depth of sequencing across donors was assumed in presence/absence analyses. The majority of CMV-associated TCR beta chains were reported as apparently HLA-restricted in a later analysis.

On this clone: Its target is not known.

The PCR was carried out with 60 Vbeta primers and 13 Jbeta primers. Assay used: immunoSEQ multiplex PCR; TCRdb lists only in-frame clones, some missing. Of 180,000 or so clones in the sample, over 70% were seen once. The ends lost 4 bases at V and 4 bases at J; junction bases unmatched: 8. Per the germline V gene, CDR1 is GTSNPN and CDR2 is SVGIG (reference sequence). The CDR3 consists of 15 residues. The sample taken for sequencing was PBMCs. The gene calls are TRBV30 and TRBJ2-1; TRBD2 aligns across 9 bases. The receptor was isolated from a man between 18 and 35 years old in good health and CMV-seronegative. The CDR3 is CAWNAGGLGYNEQFF. The CDR3 region has the DNA TGTGCCTGGAATGCGGGGGGGCTGGGGTACAATGAGCAGTTCTTC. Filled out from reference TRBV30 and TRBJ2-1, the complete variable domain reads SQTIHQWPATLVQPVGSPLSLECTVEGTSNPNLYWYRQAAGRGLQLLFYSVGIGQISSEVPQNLSASRPQDRQFILSSKKLLLSDSGFYLCAWNAGGLGYNEQFFGPGTRLTVL.